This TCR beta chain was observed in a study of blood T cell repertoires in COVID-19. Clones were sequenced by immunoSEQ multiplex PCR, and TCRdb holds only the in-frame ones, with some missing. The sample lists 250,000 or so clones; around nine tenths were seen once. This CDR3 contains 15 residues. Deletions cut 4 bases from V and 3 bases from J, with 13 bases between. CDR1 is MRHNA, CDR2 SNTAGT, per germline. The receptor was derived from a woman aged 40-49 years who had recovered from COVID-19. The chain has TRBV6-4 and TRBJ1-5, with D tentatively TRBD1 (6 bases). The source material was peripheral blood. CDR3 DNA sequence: TGTGCCAGCAGTGGCCACGGACAGAACAATCAGCCCCAGCATTTT. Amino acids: CASSGHGQNNQPQHF.